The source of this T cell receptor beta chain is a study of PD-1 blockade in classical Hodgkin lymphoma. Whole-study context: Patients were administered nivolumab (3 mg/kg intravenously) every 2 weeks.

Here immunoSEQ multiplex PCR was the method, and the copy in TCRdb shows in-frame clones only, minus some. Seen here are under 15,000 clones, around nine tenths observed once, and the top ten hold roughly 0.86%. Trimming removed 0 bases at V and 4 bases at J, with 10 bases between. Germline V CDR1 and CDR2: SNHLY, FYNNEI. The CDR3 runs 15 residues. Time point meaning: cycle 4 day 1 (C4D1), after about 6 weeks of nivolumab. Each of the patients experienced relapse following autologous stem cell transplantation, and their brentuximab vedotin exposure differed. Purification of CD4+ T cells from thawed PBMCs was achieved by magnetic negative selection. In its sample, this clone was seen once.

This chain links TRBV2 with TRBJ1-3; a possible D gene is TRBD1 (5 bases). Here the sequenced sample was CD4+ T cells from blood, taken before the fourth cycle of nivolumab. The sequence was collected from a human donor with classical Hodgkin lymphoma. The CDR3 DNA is TGTGCCAGCAGTGAAGCTGGGGGATTGGGAAACACCATATATTTT. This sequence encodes CASSEAGGLGNTIYF.